This TCR beta chain originates from a study of blood T cell repertoires in COVID-19. The overall study: Some COVID-19 samples were acute and others convalescent; all came from the United States, Italy and Spain. The analysed material was cDNA or gDNA that came from T cells, B-cell-depleted T cells, or PBMCs.

This CDR3 has 16 residues. Per germline, CDR1 LNHNV and CDR2 YYDKDF (reference sequence). J lost 6 bases, V lost 0 bases, and 6 bases had no gene match. Original methodology: Amplification with reference gene primers provided the estimates of nucleated cell counts. Sequenced by immunoSEQ multiplex PCR; TCRdb stores in-frame clones only, minus some. From that table come the V and J calls and clone size; the DNA was used to work out D and trimming. The sample contains over 200,000 clones, around 80% of which appear only once. The sample comprised peripheral blood. The chain joins TRBV15 to TRBJ2-2; 8 nucleotides align to TRBD2. The clonotype was recovered from an elderly woman with active or convalescent COVID-19. CDR3 residues: CATSRDYRGGAGELFF. CDR3 in DNA: TGTGCCACCAGCAGAGATTACCGGGGGGGAGCCGGGGAGCTGTTTTTT.